This T cell receptor (beta chain) was found in a study of shared clonotypes between healthy human individuals. Points from the study as a whole: An anticipated effect of sequencing depth on clonotype sharing among donors was recognized.

Some clones are missing from TCRdb's copy, which holds only in-frame ones; the method was immunoSEQ multiplex PCR. The sample contains 1 million to 1.3 million clones, around 82% of which appear only once. Notes on this clone: Its cognate antigen is unknown.

Germline-derived CDR1 and CDR2 are SGDLS and YYNGEE. The ends lost 3 bases at V and 6 bases at J; junction bases unmatched: 4. This CDR3 is 14 amino acids long. Into CD45RA+ naive and CD45RA-negative memory subsets, the CD4+ cells were split. The rearrangement uses TRBV9 and TRBJ2-2, with TRBD1 matching over 8 bases. This sequence originates from a man aged 18 to 29 in good health. Some clones in this sample may be carry-over from other donors' samples. Sequencing was performed on memory CD4+ T cells from PBMCs. Subset: CD45RA-negative fraction. The CDR3 DNA reads as TGTGCCAGCAGCGAGACAGGGGTGGCCGGGGAGCTGTTTTTT. Its translation is CASSETGVAGELFF.